A selection of T cell receptor beta chains follows, all from one sample in a study of early T cells in non-severe SARS-CoV-2 infection. TCRdb independently ran MiXCR on the 5' RACE reads; one entry per CDR3 protein. The table shows fewer than 65,000 distinct CDR3 sequences, with about 7.7% occurring only once. The material was whole blood, obtained at baseline. The receptors were gathered from an adult who was a healthcare worker with PCR-confirmed SARS-CoV-2 infection or an uninfected control (not recorded which). The CDR3 runs from the conserved cysteine through the conserved F or W. The order of the fields is D gene, J gene, V gene, clone size, CDR3 protein, CDR3 DNA. A D gene is named only where the DNA matches it firmly. Clone size is shown for a subset of rows, as once, few, many or a class of expanded clone.

>TRBD2|TRBJ2-2|TRBV4-2|NA
CASSYSGLTGELFF
TGTGCCAGCAGCTATAGCGGGCTCACCGGGGAGCTGTTTTTT
>TRBD2|TRBJ2-7|TRBV6-5|NA
CASSYSKLAGVGEQYF
TGTGCCAGCAGTTACTCGAAACTAGCGGGAGTAGGCGAGCAGTACTTC
>NA|TRBJ1-1|TRBV20-1|many
CSASVPGVNTEAFF
TGCAGTGCTAGTGTTCCGGGGGTGAACACTGAAGCTTTCTTT
>NA|TRBJ2-3|TRBV25-1|many
CASSEYFLGPPDTQYF
TGTGCCAGCAGTGAATATTTCCTAGGTCCCCCAGATACGCAGTATTTT
>NA|TRBJ2-5|TRBV3-1|NA
CASSHAGGGETQYF
TGTGCCAGCAGCCATGCCGGTGGAGGAGAGACCCAGTACTTC
>NA|TRBJ2-1|TRBV20-1|many
CSAMGERAGLYNEQFF
TGCAGTGCTATGGGGGAACGTGCGGGACTCTACAATGAGCAGTTCTTC
>TRBD2|TRBJ2-5|TRBV4-1|NA
CASSRRTSGQETQYF
TGCGCCAGCAGCCGTCGGACTAGCGGACAAGAGACCCAGTACTTC
>TRBD2|TRBJ2-2|TRBV4-3|NA
CASSQDFPSGTYTGELFF
TGCGCCAGCAGCCAAGATTTTCCTAGCGGGACCTACACCGGGGAGCTGTTTTTT
>NA|TRBJ1-3|TRBV12-5|NA
CASGLVLSGNTIYF
TGTGCTAGTGGTTTGGTACTCTCGGGAAACACCATATATTTT
>TRBD1|TRBJ2-7|TRBV7-9|many
CASSETTGQQDEQYF
TGTGCCAGCAGCGAAACGACAGGGCAGCAGGACGAGCAGTACTTC
>TRBD2|TRBJ2-1|TRBV7-9|many
CASSFASGAYNEQFF
TGTGCCAGCAGCTTCGCTAGCGGGGCCTACAATGAGCAGTTCTTC
>NA|TRBJ2-1|TRBV6-2/TRBV6-3|many
CASSFDNEQFF
TGTGCCAGCAGTTTCGACAATGAGCAGTTCTTC
>TRBD2|TRBJ2-2|TRBV6-2/TRBV6-3|few
CASSAPPGPSSGGELFF
TGTGCCAGCAGCGCTCCCCCCGGCCCTTCTAGCGGCGGGGAGCTGTTTTTT
>NA|TRBJ2-3|TRBV27|NA
CASSNQILDTQYF
TGTGCCAGCAGTAACCAAATCCTAGATACGCAGTATTTT
>TRBD2|TRBJ2-1|TRBV4-1|many
CASSQAPSGGRAYEQFF
TGCGCCAGCAGCCAAGCGCCTAGCGGCGGGAGGGCTTATGAGCAGTTCTTC
>NA|TRBJ2-3|TRBV14|NA
CASSQGLSDTQYF
TGTGCCAGCAGCCAGGGATTGTCAGATACGCAGTATTTT
>NA|TRBJ2-1|TRBV30|NA
CAWSLYGSNEQFF
TGTGCCTGGAGTCTATATGGCTCCAATGAGCAGTTCTTC
>NA|TRBJ2-1|TRBV3-1|many
CASSRLRGAAYNEQFF
TGTGCCAGCAGCCGATTACGTGGCGCGGCCTACAATGAGCAGTTCTTC
>NA|TRBJ1-5|TRBV7-2|few
CASSLGGYNQPQHF
TGTGCCAGCAGCTTAGGCGGATACAATCAGCCCCAGCATTTT
>NA|TRBJ2-1|TRBV3-1|few
CASSQDWGPHNEQFF
TGTGCCAGCAGCCAAGACTGGGGCCCTCACAATGAGCAGTTCTTC
>TRBD1|TRBJ1-1|TRBV28|few
CASSLHPGTGNTEAFF
TGTGCCAGCAGTCTCCACCCAGGGACAGGTAACACTGAAGCTTTCTTT
>NA|TRBJ2-1|TRBV20-1|NA
CSARLRQNNEQFF
TGCAGTGCTAGGCTACGCCAGAACAATGAGCAGTTCTTC
>TRBD2|TRBJ2-7|TRBV4-2|few
CASSQVGTSSYEQYF
TGTGCCAGCAGCCAAGTTGGGACTAGCAGCTACGAGCAGTACTTC
>TRBD2|TRBJ2-5|TRBV5-8|many
CASSPGTSGRPKETQYF
TGTGCCAGCAGCCCCGGGACTAGCGGAAGACCTAAAGAGACCCAGTACTTC
>NA|TRBJ2-1|TRBV27|few
CASSPTPGNEQFF
TGTGCCAGCAGCCCGACACCCGGGAATGAGCAGTTCTTC
>TRBD2|TRBJ2-7|TRBV4-3|NA
CASSLGRGSSYEQYF
TGCGCCAGCAGCCTTGGGCGGGGGAGCTCCTACGAGCAGTACTTC
>NA|TRBJ2-5|TRBV28|NA
CASKSAIQETQYF
TGTGCCAGCAAATCGGCGATTCAAGAGACCCAGTACTTC
>TRBD2|TRBJ2-2|TRBV5-4|NA
CASSFGLAVTGELFF
TGTGCCAGCAGCTTCGGTCTAGCGGTCACCGGGGAGCTGTTTTTT
>NA|TRBJ2-3|TRBV7-9|NA
CASSSRYSRRTDTQYF
TGTGCCAGCAGCTCACGGTATTCTAGACGCACGGATACGCAGTATTTT
>NA|TRBJ1-5|TRBV4-1|many
CASSQIDMGFLDQPQHF
TGCGCCAGCAGCCAAATCGATATGGGTTTTTTGGATCAGCCCCAGCATTTT
>NA|TRBJ1-4|TRBV2|few
CASSERVYEKLFF
TGTGCCAGCAGTGAGAGGGTTTACGAAAAACTGTTTTTT
>TRBD2|TRBJ2-1|TRBV3-1|NA
CASKPGLAGYEQFF
TGTGCCAGCAAACCGGGACTAGCGGGGTATGAGCAGTTCTTC
>TRBD2|TRBJ2-7|TRBV2|few
CASTFPTGIQLAGRYEQYF
TGTGCCAGCACCTTTCCGACAGGGATCCAGCTAGCGGGAAGGTACGAGCAGTACTTC
>NA|TRBJ1-2|TRBV3-1|few
CASSGGEGVVTGYTF
TGTGCCAGCAGCGGAGGTGAGGGGGTAGTCACTGGCTACACCTTC
>NA|TRBJ1-1|TRBV12-3/TRBV12-4|NA
CASSLAENTEAFF
TGTGCCAGCAGTTTAGCAGAGAACACTGAAGCTTTCTTT
>NA|TRBJ2-5|TRBV28|many
CASSGGTRGERVTQYF
TGTGCCAGCAGTGGGGGCACGCGAGGGGAGAGGGTGACCCAGTACTTC
>TRBD2|TRBJ2-2|TRBV27|many
CASSSPGLANTGELFF
TGTGCCAGCAGTTCTCCGGGACTAGCGAACACCGGGGAGCTGTTTTTT
>NA|TRBJ1-1|TRBV7-8|many
CASSLASDGVGTEAFF
TGTGCCAGCAGCTTAGCCTCCGACGGTGTAGGCACTGAAGCTTTCTTT
>NA|TRBJ1-5|TRBV20-1|many
CSARQGNQPQHF
TGCAGTGCCCGTCAAGGGAATCAGCCCCAGCATTTT
>TRBD1|TRBJ2-7|TRBV3-1|NA
CASSHPGTGVEQYF
TGTGCCAGCAGCCACCCCGGGACAGGGGTCGAGCAGTACTTC
>NA|TRBJ2-1|TRBV10-3|few
CAAINAANEQFF
TGTGCCGCCATCAATGCCGCCAATGAGCAGTTCTTC
>TRBD1|TRBJ1-4|TRBV12-3/TRBV12-4|NA
CASSQGRDRGNEKLFF
TGTGCCAGCAGTCAAGGGCGGGACAGGGGAAATGAAAAACTGTTTTTT
>TRBD2|TRBJ2-2|TRBV30|many
CAWTSRGGAPGELFF
TGTGCCTGGACCTCGCGGGGAGGGGCGCCCGGGGAGCTGTTTTTT
>NA|TRBJ1-2|TRBV7-9|many
CASSFSPLQRQAQRDGYTF
TGTGCCAGCAGCTTTTCGCCCTTACAGAGACAGGCTCAAAGGGATGGCTACACCTTC
>TRBD1|TRBJ1-1|TRBV4-1|many
CASSQGPGQKNTEAFF
TGCGCCAGCAGCCAAGGACCGGGACAGAAGAACACTGAAGCTTTCTTT